Shown below are 7 T cell receptor beta chains from a single sample sequenced in a study of blood T cells in healthy people across ages. The authors ran a second PCR of about 7 to 11 cycles using a sample-barcoded 5' primer and a J-beta primer mix. TCRdb ran MiXCR on the 5' RACE reads and lists one entry per CDR3 protein. The sample lists more than 1 million distinct CDR3 sequences, less than 50% occurring once. The sample consisted of blood. The receptors come from a woman aged 55-69 years in good health.

The V and J genes are TRBV3-1 and TRBJ2-1, with D perhaps matching TRBD1 or TRBD2 (5 bases each). This CDR3 is 14 amino acids long. Trimming removed 2 bases at V and 9 bases at J, with 14 bases between. Germline CDR1 LGHDT, CDR2 YNNKEL (reference sequence). The CDR3 sequence is CASSQRLTGGEQFF. As DNA, the CDR3 is TGTGCCAGCAGCCAAAGGCTAACTGGGGGTGAGCAGTTCTTC.

This clonotype has a count of ten or more. The V call is TRBV5-6, the J call TRBJ2-5, with a weak D call TRBD2 (5 bases). Germline V CDR1 and CDR2: SGHDT, YYEEEE. V was pared by 2 bases and J by 2 bases, with 10 bases between. The CDR3 is 14 residues long. This CDR3 is CASSLGLLQETQYF. CDR3 DNA: TGTGCCAGCAGCTTAGGACTTCTTCAAGAGACCCAGTACTTC.

This clonotype was observed a handful of times. The chain couples TRBV11-2 to TRBJ2-7; 12 bases map to TRBD1. In germline, CDR1 is SGHAT, CDR2 FQNNGV. CDR3 length equals 20 residues. J was trimmed by 0 bases and V by 1 base; bases with no gene match: 13. The CDR3 region is CASSLVAGGQGAFFSYEQYF. Here the CDR3 DNA reads TGTGCCAGCAGCTTAGTCGCGGGGGGACAGGGGGCATTTTTCTCCTACGAGCAGTACTTC.

The V call is TRBV5-1, the J call TRBJ2-7; possibly TRBD1 for D (5 bases). This CDR3 contains 14 residues. Trimming took 0 bases from V and 2 from J, leaving 9 bases between them. Germline lookup yields CDR1 SGHRS and CDR2 YFSETQ. The CDR3 here is CASSLARQTYEQYF. In DNA form, the CDR3 reads TGCGCCAGCAGCTTGGCCAGACAGACCTACGAGCAGTACTTC.

Many counts were recorded for this clonotype. The CDR3 reads CASSSLAGPRSSYNEQFF. CDR3 in DNA: TGTGCCAGCAGCTCGTTAGCGGGCCCTCGAAGCTCCTACAATGAGCAGTTCTTC. The chain is built from TRBV11-2 and TRBJ2-1; 7 nucleotides agree with TRBD2. The ends lost 4 bases at V and 0 bases at J; junction bases unmatched: 12. CDR3 size: 18 residues. Germline CDR1 reads SGHAT; CDR2 reads FQNNGV.

A single count supports this clonotype. The chain links TRBV6-6 to TRBJ2-5; D possibly matches TRBD1 or TRBD2 (5 bases each). Matching the DNA end better, TRBJ2-7 makes the J call doubtful. This CDR3 spans 15 amino acids. Germline-derived CDR1 and CDR2 are MNHNY and SVGAGI (reference sequence). The CDR3 loop reads CASSYSGPPGDEQYF. Here the CDR3 DNA reads TGTGCCAGCAGTTACTCGGGACCACCTGGGGACGAGCAGTACTTC.

This clonotype was seen a handful of times. The chain joins TRBV20-1 to TRBJ2-1; 7 bases fit TRBD1. Germline loops: CDR1 DFQATT, CDR2 SNEGSKA (reference sequence). This CDR3 region has 14 residues. V shed 3 bases and J 2 bases; nucleotides not matched to a gene: 4. CDR3 sequence (DNA): TGCAGTGCTAGGATGGACAGGCCCTACAATGAGCAGTTCTTC. The encoded protein is CSARMDRPYNEQFF.